This TCR beta chain was documented in a study of shared clonotypes between healthy human individuals. The CDR3 has 16 amino acids. V was clipped by 5 bases and J by 7 bases, with 20 bases between them. From germline, CDR1 is SGHAT and CDR2 FQNNGV. A remark on this clone: Antigen specificity is unknown.

As defined, naive CD8 cells were CD45RO-negative and positively selected for CCR7, with terminally differentiated effector memory CD45RA+ cells excluded. TCRdb's copy holds only in-frame clones and misses some; the assay was immunoSEQ multiplex PCR. Here the sample spans a few million clones, about 94% being singletons. Notes on the study in general: The donor pool, a small one, limited the genetic and exposure-history diversity represented. Relative to clonotypes present in all four donors, those not shared had lower generation probabilities. In general, naive subsets displayed greater estimated richness than memory subsets did.

Input material: naive CD8+ T cells from PBMCs. The genes are TRBV11-2 and TRBJ2-2; either TRBD1 or TRBD2 may supply D (5 bases each). The TCR sequence derives from a man aged 18 to 29 in good health. Some clones in this sample may be carry-over from other donors' samples. CDR3 coding DNA: TGTGCCAGCAGCCCCCGGGACCTGGGCCTTATCGGGGAGCTGTTTTTT. Protein sequence: CASSPRDLGLIGELFF. Drawing the rest from reference TRBV11-2 and TRBJ2-2, the complete variable domain is EAGVAQSPRYKIIEKRQSVAFWCNPISGHATLYWYQQILGQGPKLLIQFQNNGVVDDSQLPKDRFSAERLKGVDSTLKIQPAKLEDSAVYLCASSPRDLGLIGELFFGEGSRLTVL.